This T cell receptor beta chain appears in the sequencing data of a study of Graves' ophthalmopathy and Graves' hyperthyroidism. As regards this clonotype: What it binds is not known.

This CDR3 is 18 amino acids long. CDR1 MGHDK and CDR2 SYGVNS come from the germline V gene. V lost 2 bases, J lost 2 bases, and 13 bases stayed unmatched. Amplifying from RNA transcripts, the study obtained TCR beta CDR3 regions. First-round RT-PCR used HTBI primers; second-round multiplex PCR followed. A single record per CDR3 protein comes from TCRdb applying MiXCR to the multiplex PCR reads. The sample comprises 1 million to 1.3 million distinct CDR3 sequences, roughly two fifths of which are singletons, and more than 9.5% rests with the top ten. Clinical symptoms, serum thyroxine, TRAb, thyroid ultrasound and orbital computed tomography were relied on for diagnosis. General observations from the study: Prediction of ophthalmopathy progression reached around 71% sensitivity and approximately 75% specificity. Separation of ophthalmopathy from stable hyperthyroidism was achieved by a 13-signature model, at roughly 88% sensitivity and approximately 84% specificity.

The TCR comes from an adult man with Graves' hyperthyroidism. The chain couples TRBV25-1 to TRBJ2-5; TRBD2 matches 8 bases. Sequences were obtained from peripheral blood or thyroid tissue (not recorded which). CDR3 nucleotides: TGTGCCAGCAGTGAAGGTCGTGTGGCGGGAGGAACTCAAGAGACCCAGTACTTC. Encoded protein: CASSEGRVAGGTQETQYF.